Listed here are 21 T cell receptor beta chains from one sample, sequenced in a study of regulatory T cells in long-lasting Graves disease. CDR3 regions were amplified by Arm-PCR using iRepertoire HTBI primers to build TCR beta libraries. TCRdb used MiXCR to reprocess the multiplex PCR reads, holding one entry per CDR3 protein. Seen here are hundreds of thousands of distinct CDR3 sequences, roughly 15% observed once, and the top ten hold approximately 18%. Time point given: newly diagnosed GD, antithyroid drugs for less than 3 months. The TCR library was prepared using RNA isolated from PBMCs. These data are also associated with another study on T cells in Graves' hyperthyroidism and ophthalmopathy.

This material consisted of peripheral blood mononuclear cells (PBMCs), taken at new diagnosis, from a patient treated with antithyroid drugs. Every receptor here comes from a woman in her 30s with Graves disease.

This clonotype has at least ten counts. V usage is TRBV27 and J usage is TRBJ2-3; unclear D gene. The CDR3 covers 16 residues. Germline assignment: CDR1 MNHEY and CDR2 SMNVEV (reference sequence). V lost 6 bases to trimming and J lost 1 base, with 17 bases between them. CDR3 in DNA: TGTGCCAGCAGCTCCAGAGACGGCCCTGGCACAGATACGCAGTATTTT. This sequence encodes CASSSRDGPGTDTQYF.

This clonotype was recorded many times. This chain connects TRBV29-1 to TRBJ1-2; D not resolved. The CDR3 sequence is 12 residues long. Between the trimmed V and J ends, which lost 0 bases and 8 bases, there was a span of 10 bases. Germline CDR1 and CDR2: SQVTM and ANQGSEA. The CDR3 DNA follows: TGCAGCGTTGAAGAGGCGGTTAAGGGCTACACCTTC. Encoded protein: CSVEEAVKGYTF.

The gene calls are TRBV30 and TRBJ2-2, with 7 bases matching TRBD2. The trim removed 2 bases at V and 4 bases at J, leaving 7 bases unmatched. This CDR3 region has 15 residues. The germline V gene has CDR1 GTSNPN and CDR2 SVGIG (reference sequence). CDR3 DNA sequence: TGTGCCTGGAGTCAACTAGCGATAGGCACCGGGGAGCTGTTTTTT. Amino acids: CAWSQLAIGTGELFF. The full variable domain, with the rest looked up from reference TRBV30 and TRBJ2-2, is SQTIHQWPATLVQPVGSPLSLECTVEGTSNPNLYWYRQAAGRGLQLLFYSVGIGQISSEVPQNLSASRPQDRQFILSSKKLLLSDSGFYLCAWSQLAIGTGELFFGEGSRLTVL.

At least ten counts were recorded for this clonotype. This CDR3 is CASRAPGLSSPLHF. CDR3 sequence (DNA): TGTGCCAGCAGAGCCCCAGGGTTGAGTTCACCCCTCCACTTT. The chain is built from TRBV6-1 and TRBJ1-6; D might be TRBD1 (5 bases). The CDR3 contains 14 residues. Between the trimmed V and J ends, which lost 6 bases and 9 bases, there was a span of 15 bases. Germline assignment: CDR1 MNHNS and CDR2 SASEGT.

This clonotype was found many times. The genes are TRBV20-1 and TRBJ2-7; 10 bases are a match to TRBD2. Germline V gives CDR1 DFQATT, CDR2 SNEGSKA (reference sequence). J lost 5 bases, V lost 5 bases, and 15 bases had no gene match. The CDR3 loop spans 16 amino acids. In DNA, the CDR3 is TGCAGTGCTCCGGGGCTAGCGGGAGCAAGGGGCAACGAGCAGTACTTC. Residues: CSAPGLAGARGNEQYF.

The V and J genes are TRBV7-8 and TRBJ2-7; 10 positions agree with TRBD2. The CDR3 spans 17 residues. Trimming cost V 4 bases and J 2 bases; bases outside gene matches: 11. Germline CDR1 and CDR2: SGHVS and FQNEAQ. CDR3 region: CASSWPASGGFTYEQYF. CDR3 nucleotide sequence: TGTGCCAGCAGCTGGCCCGCTAGCGGGGGATTCACCTACGAGCAGTACTTC.

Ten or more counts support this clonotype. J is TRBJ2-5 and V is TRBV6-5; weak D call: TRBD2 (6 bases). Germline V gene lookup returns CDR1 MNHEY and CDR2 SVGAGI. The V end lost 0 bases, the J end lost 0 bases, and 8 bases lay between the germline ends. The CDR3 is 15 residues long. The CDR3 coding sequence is TGTGCCAGCAGTTACTCGGCGGGGAACCAAGAGACCCAGTACTTC. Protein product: CASSYSAGNQETQYF.

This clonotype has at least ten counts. CDR3 residues: CATKLAGATETQYF. The CDR3 DNA sequence: TGTGCCACGAAACTAGCGGGAGCAACGGAGACCCAGTACTTC. This chain connects TRBV2 to TRBJ2-5; TRBD2 agrees at 11 bases. Germline V lookup: CDR1 SNHLY, CDR2 FYNNEI. CDR3 length: 14 residues. The junction had 9 bases not matched to a gene; V was cut back by 10 bases and J by 5 bases.

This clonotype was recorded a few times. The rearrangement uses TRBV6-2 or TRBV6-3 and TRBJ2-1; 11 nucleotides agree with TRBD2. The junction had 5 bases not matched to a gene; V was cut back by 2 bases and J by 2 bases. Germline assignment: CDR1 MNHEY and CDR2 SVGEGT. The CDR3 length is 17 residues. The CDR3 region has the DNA TGTGCCAGCAGTTACCGGACTAGCGGGCCTCCCTACAATGAGCAGTTCTTC. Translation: CASSYRTSGPPYNEQFF.

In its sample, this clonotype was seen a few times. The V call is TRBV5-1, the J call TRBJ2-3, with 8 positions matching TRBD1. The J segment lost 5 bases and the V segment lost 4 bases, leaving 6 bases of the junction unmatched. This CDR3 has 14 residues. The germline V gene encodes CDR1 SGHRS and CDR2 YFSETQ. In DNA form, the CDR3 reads TGCGCCAGCAGCCGGACAGGGATGAAAGATACGCAGTATTTT. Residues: CASSRTGMKDTQYF.

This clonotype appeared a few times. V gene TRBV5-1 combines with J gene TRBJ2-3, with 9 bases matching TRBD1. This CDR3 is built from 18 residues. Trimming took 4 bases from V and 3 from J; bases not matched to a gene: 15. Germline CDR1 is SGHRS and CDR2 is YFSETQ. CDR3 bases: TGCGCCAGCAGCATCGCGCTGGGACAGGGTATGAAGACAGATACGCAGTATTTT. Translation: CASSIALGQGMKTDTQYF.

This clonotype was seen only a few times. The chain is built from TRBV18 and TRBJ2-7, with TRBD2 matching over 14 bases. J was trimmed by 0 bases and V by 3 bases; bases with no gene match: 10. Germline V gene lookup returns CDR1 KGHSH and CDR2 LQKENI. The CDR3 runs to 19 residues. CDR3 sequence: CASSPATSGRDTDSYEQYF. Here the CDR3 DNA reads TGTGCCAGCTCACCCGCGACTAGCGGGAGGGATACTGACTCCTACGAGCAGTACTTC. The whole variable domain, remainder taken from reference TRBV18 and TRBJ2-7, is NAGVMQNPRHLVRRRGQEARLRCSPMKGHSHVYWYRQLPEEGLKFMVYLQKENIIDESGMPKERFSAEFPKEGPSILRIQQVVRGDSAAYFCASSPATSGRDTDSYEQYFGPGTRLTVT.

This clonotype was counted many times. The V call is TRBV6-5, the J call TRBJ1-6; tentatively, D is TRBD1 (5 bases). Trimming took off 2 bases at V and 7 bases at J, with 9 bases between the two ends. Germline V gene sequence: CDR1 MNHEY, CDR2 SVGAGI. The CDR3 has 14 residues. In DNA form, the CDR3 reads TGTGCCAGCAGTTACATGGGGGGAAATTCACCCCTCCACTTT. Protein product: CASSYMGGNSPLHF.

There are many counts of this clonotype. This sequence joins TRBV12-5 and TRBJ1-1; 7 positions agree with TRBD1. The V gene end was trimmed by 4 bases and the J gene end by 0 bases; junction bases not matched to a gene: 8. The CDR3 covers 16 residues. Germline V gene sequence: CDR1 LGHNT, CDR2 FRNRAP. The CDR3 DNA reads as TGTGCTAGTGGTTCTGAGGGGGCGCGGATGAACACTGAAGCTTTCTTT. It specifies CASGSEGARMNTEAFF. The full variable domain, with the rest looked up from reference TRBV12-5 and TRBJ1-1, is DARVTQTPRHKVTEMGQEVTMRCQPILGHNTVFWYRQTMMQGLELLAYFRNRAPLDDSGMPKDRFSAEMPDATLATLKIQPSEPRDSAVYFCASGSEGARMNTEAFFGQGTRLTVV.

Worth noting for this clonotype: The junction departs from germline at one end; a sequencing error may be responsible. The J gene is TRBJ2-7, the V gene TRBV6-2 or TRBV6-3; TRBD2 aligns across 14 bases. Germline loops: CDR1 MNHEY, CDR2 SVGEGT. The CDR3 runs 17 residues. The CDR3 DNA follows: TGTGCCAGCAGTGAAGATGGGACTAGCGGGAGTTTCAACGACCAGTACTTC. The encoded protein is CASSEDGTSGSFNDQYF.

The CDR3 loop reads CASSPLSGEGQPQHF. CDR3 in DNA: TGTGCCAGCTCACCACTGAGCGGGGAGGGTCAGCCCCAGCATTTT. The V and J genes are TRBV18 and TRBJ1-5; D is uncertain. Germline V gives CDR1 KGHSH, CDR2 LQKENI. The CDR3 consists of 15 residues. Trimming took off 1 base at V and 6 bases at J, with 13 bases between the two ends.

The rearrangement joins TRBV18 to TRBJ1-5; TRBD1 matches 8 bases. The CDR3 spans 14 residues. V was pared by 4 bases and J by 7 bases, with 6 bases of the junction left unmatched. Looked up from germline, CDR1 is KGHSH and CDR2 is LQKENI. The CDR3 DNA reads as TGTGCCAGCTCACAGGACAGGGAGAGACAGCCCCAGCATTTT. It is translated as CASSQDRERQPQHF.

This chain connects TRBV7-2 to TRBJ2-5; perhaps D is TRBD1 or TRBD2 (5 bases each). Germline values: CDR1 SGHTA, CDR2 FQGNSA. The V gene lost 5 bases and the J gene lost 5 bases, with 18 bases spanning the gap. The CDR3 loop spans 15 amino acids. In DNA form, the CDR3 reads TGTGCCAGCAGCCAACCGGGACCCTTAAGCGAGACCCAGTACTTC. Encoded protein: CASSQPGPLSETQYF.

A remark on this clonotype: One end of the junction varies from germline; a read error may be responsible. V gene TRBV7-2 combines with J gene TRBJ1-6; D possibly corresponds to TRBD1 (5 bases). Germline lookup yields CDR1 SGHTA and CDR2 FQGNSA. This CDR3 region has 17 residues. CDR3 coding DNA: TGTGCCAGCAGCCCCGGGTCTGGGGCGATTGTAAATTCACCCCCCCACTTT. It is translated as CASSPGSGAIVNSPPHF.

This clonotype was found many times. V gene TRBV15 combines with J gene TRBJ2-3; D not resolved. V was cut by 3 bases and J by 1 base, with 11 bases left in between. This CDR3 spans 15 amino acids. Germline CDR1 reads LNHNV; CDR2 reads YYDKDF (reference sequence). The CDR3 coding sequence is TGTGCCACCAGCAGCCGGATTGGAGGCACAGATACGCAGTATTTT. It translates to CATSSRIGGTDTQYF.

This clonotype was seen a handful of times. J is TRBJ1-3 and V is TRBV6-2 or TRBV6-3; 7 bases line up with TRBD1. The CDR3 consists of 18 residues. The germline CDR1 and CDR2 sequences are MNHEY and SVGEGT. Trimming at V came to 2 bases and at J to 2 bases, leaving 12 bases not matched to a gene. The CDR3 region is CASSYRPGQAGAGNTIYF. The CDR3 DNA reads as TGTGCCAGCAGTTACCGCCCCGGACAGGCCGGGGCTGGAAACACCATATATTTT.